The rows below give T cell receptor beta chains drawn from one sample of a study of blood T cell repertoires in COVID-19. Libraries were prepared by immunoSEQ multiplex PCR; TCRdb keeps only in-frame clonotypes and omits some of them. Counted here are approximately 160,000 clones, over 80% occurring once; the ten biggest clones make up roughly 9.5%. The sample consisted of peripheral blood. These receptors originate from a woman of 80 years or more with active or convalescent COVID-19. Both conserved end residues are part of each CDR3. Each record gives: V gene, clone size, D gene, J gene, CDR3 protein, CDR3 DNA. A D gene is named only where the DNA matches it firmly. Clone size appears in some rows only: once, few, many, or a class for an expanded clone.

V gene: TRBV29-1; clone size: -; D gene: TRBD1; J gene: TRBJ2-1; CDR3 protein: CSVEGDRAPYNEQFF; CDR3 DNA: TGCAGCGTTGAAGGGGACAGGGCCCCCTACAATGAGCAGTTCTTC
V gene: TRBV29-1; clone size: -; D gene: -; J gene: TRBJ1-1; CDR3 protein: CSAAGGVTEAFF; CDR3 DNA: TGCAGCGCAGCCGGGGGTGTTACTGAAGCTTTCTTT
V gene: TRBV6-2/TRBV6-3; clone size: -; D gene: TRBD1; J gene: TRBJ2-7; CDR3 protein: CASSGGQNYEQYF; CDR3 DNA: TGTGCCAGCAGTGGGGGACAGAACTACGAGCAGTACTTC
V gene: TRBV11-2; clone size: -; D gene: TRBD2; J gene: TRBJ2-4; CDR3 protein: CASSLGSGGRGNIQYF; CDR3 DNA: TGTGCCAGCAGCTTGGGTAGCGGGGGCCGCGGGAACATTCAGTACTTC
V gene: TRBV5-6; clone size: -; D gene: -; J gene: TRBJ2-4; CDR3 protein: CASSSGNIQYF; CDR3 DNA: TGTGCCAGCAGCTCGGGAAACATTCAGTACTTC
V gene: TRBV10-3; clone size: -; D gene: TRBD1; J gene: TRBJ2-2; CDR3 protein: CAISTGTVNTGELFF; CDR3 DNA: TGTGCCATCAGCACCGGGACAGTTAACACCGGGGAGCTGTTTTTT
V gene: TRBV2; clone size: few; D gene: -; J gene: TRBJ1-5; CDR3 protein: CASSNAPILFNQPQHF; CDR3 DNA: TGTGCCAGCAGTAACGCCCCAATTCTATTTAATCAGCCCCAGCATTTT
V gene: TRBV29-1; clone size: -; D gene: TRBD1; J gene: TRBJ1-1; CDR3 protein: CSATVGTGQREAFF; CDR3 DNA: TGCAGCGCTACCGTCGGGACAGGACAAAGGGAAGCTTTCTTT
V gene: TRBV6-2/TRBV6-3; clone size: -; D gene: TRBD1; J gene: TRBJ1-2; CDR3 protein: CASSYSSQTGAGYTF; CDR3 DNA: TGTGCCAGCAGTTACTCGAGTCAGACAGGGGCTGGCTACACCTTC
V gene: TRBV6-2/TRBV6-3; clone size: -; D gene: TRBD2; J gene: TRBJ2-7; CDR3 protein: CASSRGTSGSYEQYF; CDR3 DNA: TGTGCCAGCAGTCGCGGGACTAGCGGCTCCTACGAGCAGTACTTC
V gene: TRBV30; clone size: -; D gene: -; J gene: TRBJ1-1; CDR3 protein: CAWSTGLRSEAFF; CDR3 DNA: TGTGCCTGGAGTACAGGGTTGAGGTCTGAAGCTTTCTTT
V gene: TRBV19; clone size: -; D gene: -; J gene: TRBJ2-7; CDR3 protein: CASSVAGSPSYEQYF; CDR3 DNA: TGTGCCAGTAGTGTGGCGGGGTCCCCCTCCTACGAGCAGTACTTC
V gene: TRBV11-3; clone size: -; D gene: -; J gene: TRBJ2-7; CDR3 protein: CASSSNGRVSSYEQYF; CDR3 DNA: TGTGCCAGCAGCTCAAATGGCAGGGTCAGCTCCTACGAGCAGTACTTC
V gene: TRBV14; clone size: -; D gene: -; J gene: TRBJ1-1; CDR3 protein: CASSQVQAMNTEAFF; CDR3 DNA: TGTGCCAGCAGCCAAGTACAGGCAATGAACACTGAAGCTTTCTTT
V gene: TRBV2; clone size: -; D gene: TRBD2; J gene: TRBJ2-2; CDR3 protein: CASSDWEGSGELFF; CDR3 DNA: TGTGCCAGCAGTGATTGGGAGGGGTCCGGGGAGCTGTTTTTT
V gene: TRBV10-3; clone size: -; D gene: TRBD2; J gene: TRBJ2-1; CDR3 protein: CAISESTSGGADEQFF; CDR3 DNA: TGTGCCATCAGTGAGTCTACTAGCGGGGGGGCCGATGAGCAGTTCTTC
V gene: TRBV10-3; clone size: -; D gene: -; J gene: TRBJ1-2; CDR3 protein: CAISDPRQSVSGGYTF; CDR3 DNA: TGTGCCATCAGTGACCCCCGACAGTCGGTCTCGGGTGGCTACACCTTC
V gene: TRBV5-8; clone size: -; D gene: -; J gene: TRBJ1-3; CDR3 protein: CASSLDRASGNTIYF; CDR3 DNA: TGTGCCAGCAGCTTGGACAGGGCCTCTGGAAACACCATATATTTT
V gene: TRBV18; clone size: -; D gene: TRBD1; J gene: TRBJ1-2; CDR3 protein: CASSPQRGTVDYGYTF; CDR3 DNA: TGTGCCAGCTCACCACAAAGAGGGACAGTTGACTATGGCTACACCTTC
V gene: TRBV10-3; clone size: -; D gene: -; J gene: TRBJ1-4; CDR3 protein: CAISESGAGNEKLFF; CDR3 DNA: TGTGCCATCAGTGAGTCGGGCGCGGGAAATGAAAAACTGTTTTTT
V gene: TRBV5-1; clone size: -; D gene: TRBD1; J gene: TRBJ2-3; CDR3 protein: CASSLAQGAKDTQYF; CDR3 DNA: TGCGCCAGCAGCTTGGCGCAGGGGGCGAAAGATACGCAGTATTTT
V gene: TRBV7-2; clone size: -; D gene: TRBD2; J gene: TRBJ2-2; CDR3 protein: CASSPGLAGTGELFF; CDR3 DNA: TGTGCCAGCAGCCCTGGACTAGCGGGCACCGGGGAGCTGTTTTTT
V gene: TRBV10-2; clone size: few; D gene: TRBD1; J gene: TRBJ1-6; CDR3 protein: CASSEFGTVEGFGDHSPLHF; CDR3 DNA: TGCGCCAGCAGTGAGTTCGGGACAGTGGAGGGATTCGGGGACCATTCACCCCTCCACTTT
V gene: TRBV6-1; clone size: -; D gene: TRBD1; J gene: TRBJ1-4; CDR3 protein: CASSEAGQGAGGEKLFF; CDR3 DNA: TGTGCCAGCAGTGAAGCGGGACAGGGGGCTGGGGGTGAAAAACTGTTTTTT